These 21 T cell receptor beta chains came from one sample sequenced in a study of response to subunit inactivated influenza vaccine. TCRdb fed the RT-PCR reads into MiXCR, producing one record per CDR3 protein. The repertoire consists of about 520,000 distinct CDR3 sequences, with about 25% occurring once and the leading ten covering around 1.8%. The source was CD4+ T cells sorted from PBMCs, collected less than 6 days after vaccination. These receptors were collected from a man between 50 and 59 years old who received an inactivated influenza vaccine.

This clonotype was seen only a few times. The CDR3 sequence is CASSPSTSGRIGDTGELFF. CDR3 sequence (DNA): TGCGCCAGCAGCCCCAGCACTAGCGGGAGAATTGGGGACACCGGGGAGCTGTTTTTT. The chain carries TRBV4-3 and TRBJ2-2; TRBD2 aligns across 11 bases. Germline loops: CDR1 LGHNA, CDR2 YSLEER. The CDR3 sequence is 19 residues long. The V and J ends lost 4 bases and 3 bases, in that order; junction bases with no gene match: 13.

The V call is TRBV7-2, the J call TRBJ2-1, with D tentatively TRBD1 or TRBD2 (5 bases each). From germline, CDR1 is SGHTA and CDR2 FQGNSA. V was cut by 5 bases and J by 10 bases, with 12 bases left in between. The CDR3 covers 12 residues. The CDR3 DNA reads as TGTGCCAGCAGCCTTCGGTGGGGGGAGCAGTTCTTC. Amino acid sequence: CASSLRWGEQFF.

The CDR3 nucleotides are TGCGCCAGCAGCCTAGGGGTTCCTAGCTCCTACAATGAGCAGTTCTTC. Its protein product is CASSLGVPSSYNEQFF. V and J are TRBV5-1 and TRBJ2-1; possible D gene TRBD1, 5 bases. CDR3 length: 16 residues. CDR1 is SGHRS, CDR2 YFSETQ, per germline. V lost 4 bases, J lost 0 bases, and 14 bases lay in between.

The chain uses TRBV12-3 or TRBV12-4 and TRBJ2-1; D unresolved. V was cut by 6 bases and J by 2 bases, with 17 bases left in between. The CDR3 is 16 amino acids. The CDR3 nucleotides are TGTGCCAGCAGCCTCTCCGCGTCTGGAGCCTACAATGAGCAGTTCTTC. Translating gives CASSLSASGAYNEQFF.

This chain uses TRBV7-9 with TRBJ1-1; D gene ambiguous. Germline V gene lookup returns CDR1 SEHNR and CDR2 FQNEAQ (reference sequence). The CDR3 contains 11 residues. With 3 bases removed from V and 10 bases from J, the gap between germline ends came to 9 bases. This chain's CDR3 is CASSFVPGAFF. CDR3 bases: TGTGCCAGCAGCTTCGTGCCGGGAGCTTTCTTT.

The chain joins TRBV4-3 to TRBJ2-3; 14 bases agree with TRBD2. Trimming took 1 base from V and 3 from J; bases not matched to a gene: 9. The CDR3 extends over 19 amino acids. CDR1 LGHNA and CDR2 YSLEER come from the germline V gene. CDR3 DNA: TGCGCCAGCAGCCAAGTGTCGACTAGCGGGGGGGCCATGACAGATACGCAGTATTTT. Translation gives CASSQVSTSGGAMTDTQYF.

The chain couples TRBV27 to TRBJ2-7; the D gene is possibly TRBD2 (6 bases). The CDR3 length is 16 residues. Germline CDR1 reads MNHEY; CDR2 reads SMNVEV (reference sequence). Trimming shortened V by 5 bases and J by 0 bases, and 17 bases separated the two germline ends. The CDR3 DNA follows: TGTGCCAGCAGTGGGAGGTGGGACGTTGACTCCTACGAGCAGTACTTC. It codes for CASSGRWDVDSYEQYF.

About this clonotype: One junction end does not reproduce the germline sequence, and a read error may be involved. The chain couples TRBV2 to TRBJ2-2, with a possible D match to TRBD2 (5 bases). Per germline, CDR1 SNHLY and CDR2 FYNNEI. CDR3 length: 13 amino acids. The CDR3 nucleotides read TGTGCCAGCTCCGAGGGATACGCCGGGGAGCTTTTTTTT. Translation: CASSEGYAGELFF.

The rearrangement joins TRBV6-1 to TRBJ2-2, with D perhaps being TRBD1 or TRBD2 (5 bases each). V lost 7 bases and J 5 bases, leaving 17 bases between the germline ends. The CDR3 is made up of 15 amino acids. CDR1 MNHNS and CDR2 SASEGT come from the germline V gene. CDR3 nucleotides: TGTGCCAGCACCCCACCGGGGACGGGGACCGGGGAGCTGTTTTTT. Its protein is CASTPPGTGTGELFF.

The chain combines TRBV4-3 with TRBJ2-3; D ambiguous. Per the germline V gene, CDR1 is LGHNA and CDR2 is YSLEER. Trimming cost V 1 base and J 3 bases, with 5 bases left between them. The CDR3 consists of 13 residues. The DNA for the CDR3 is TGCGCCAGCAGCCAAGTCCCAACAGATACGCAGTATTTT. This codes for CASSQVPTDTQYF.

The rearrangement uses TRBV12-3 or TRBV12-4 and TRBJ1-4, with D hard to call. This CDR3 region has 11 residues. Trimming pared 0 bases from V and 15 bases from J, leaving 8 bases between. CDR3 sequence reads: CASSLAGQMFF. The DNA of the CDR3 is TGTGCCAGCAGTTTAGCAGGGCAAATGTTTTTT.

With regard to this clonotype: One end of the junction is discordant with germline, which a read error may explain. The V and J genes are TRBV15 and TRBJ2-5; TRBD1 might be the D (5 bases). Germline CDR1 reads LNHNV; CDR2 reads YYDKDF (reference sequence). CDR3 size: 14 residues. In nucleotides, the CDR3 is TGTGCCTCCAGCAGAGATGCCCAGGGAGAGACCCAGTACTTC. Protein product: CASSRDAQGETQYF.

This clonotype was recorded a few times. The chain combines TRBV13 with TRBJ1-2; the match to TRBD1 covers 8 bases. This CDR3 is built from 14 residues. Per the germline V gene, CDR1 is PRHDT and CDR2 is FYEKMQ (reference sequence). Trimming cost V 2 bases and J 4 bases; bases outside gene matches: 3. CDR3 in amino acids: CASSLQGAGYGYTF. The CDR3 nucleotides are TGTGCCAGCAGCTTACAGGGGGCGGGCTATGGCTACACCTTC.

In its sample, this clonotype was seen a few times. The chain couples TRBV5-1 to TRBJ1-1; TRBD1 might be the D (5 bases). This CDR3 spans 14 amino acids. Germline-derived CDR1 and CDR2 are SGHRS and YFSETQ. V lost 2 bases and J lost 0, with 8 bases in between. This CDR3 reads CASSFDSLNTEAFF. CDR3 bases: TGCGCCAGCAGCTTTGACAGTTTGAACACTGAAGCTTTCTTT.

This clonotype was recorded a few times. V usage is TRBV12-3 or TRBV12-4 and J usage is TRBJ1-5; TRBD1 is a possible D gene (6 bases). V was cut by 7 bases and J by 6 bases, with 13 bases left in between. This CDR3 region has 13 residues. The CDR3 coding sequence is TGTGCCAGCACTCGGTCGGGGGCTCAGCCCCAGCATTTT. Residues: CASTRSGAQPQHF.

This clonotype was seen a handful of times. The CDR3 nucleotides read TGTGCCACCAGCAGAAGGGCCGCTGGCTACGAGCAGTACTTC. This codes for CATSRRAAGYEQYF. The rearrangement uses TRBV15 and TRBJ2-7; D is uncertain. Germline-derived CDR1 and CDR2 are LNHNV and YYDKDF (reference sequence). Trimming took off 2 bases at V and 3 bases at J, with 11 bases between the two ends. The CDR3 loop spans 14 amino acids.

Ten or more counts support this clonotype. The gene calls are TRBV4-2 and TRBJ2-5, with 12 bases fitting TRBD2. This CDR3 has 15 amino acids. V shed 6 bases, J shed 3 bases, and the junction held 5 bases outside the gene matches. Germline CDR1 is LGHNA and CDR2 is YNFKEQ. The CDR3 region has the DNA TGTGCCAGCAGTCTTAGACTAGCGGGGGAAGAGACCCAGTACTTC. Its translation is CASSLRLAGEETQYF.

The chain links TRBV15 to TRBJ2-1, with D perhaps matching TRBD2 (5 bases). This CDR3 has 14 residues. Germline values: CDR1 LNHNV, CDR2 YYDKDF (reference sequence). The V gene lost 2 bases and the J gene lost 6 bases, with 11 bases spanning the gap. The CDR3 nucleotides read TGTGCCACCAGCAGATCCCGGAGCGGCAATGAGCAGTTCTTC. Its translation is CATSRSRSGNEQFF.

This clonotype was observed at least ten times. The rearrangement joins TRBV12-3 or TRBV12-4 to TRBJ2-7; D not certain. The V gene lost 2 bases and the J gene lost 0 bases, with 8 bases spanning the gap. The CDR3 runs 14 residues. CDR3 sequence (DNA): TGTGCCAGCAGTTTAATCGGAATCTCCTACGAGCAGTACTTC. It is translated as CASSLIGISYEQYF.

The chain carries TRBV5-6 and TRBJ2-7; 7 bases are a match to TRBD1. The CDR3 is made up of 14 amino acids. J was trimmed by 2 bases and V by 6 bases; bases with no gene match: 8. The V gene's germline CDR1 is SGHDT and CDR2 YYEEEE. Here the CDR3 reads CASNRITGAYEQYF. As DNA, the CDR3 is TGTGCCAGCAACAGAATTACAGGGGCCTACGAGCAGTACTTC. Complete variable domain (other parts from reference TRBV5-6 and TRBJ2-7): DAGVTQSPTHLIKTRGQQVTLRCSPKSGHDTVSWYQQALGQGPQFIFQYYEEEERQRGNFPDRFSGHQFPNYSSELNVNALLLGDSALYLCASNRITGAYEQYFGPGTRLTVT.

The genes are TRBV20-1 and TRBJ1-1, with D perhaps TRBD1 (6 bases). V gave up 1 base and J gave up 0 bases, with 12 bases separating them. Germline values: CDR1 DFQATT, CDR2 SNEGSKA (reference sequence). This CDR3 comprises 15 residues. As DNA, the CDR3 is TGCAGTGCTAGAGTACCCGGACAGCTGAACACTGAAGCTTTCTTT. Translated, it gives CSARVPGQLNTEAFF.